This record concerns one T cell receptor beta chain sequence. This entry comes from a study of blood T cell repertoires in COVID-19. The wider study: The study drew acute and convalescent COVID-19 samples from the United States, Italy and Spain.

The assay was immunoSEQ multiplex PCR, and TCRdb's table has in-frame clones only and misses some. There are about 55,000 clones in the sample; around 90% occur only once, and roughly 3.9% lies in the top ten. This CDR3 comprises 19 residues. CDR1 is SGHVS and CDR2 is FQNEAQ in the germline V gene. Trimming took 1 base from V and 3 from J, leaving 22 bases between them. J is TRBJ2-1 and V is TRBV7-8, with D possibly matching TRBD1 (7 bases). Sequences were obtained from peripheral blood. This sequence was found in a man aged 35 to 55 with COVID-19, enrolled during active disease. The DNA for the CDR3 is TGTGCCAGCAGCTTAGAGGGGGCTAGCGTGCCTTTTAGCTACAATGAGCAGTTCTTC. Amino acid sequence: CASSLEGASVPFSYNEQFF.